The clone carrying this T cell receptor (beta chain) was detected many times. Its target is not known. The sample is drawn from a study of T-cell reconstitution after alpha-beta-depleted transplantation in children. The germline V gene has CDR1 DFQATT and CDR2 SNEGSKA (reference sequence). The CDR3 extends over 14 amino acids. V shed 3 bases and J 1 base; nucleotides not matched to a gene: 4. Unique molecular identifiers were incorporated when the TCRbeta library was constructed. Each CDR3 protein gets one entry after TCRdb re-called the PCR reads with MiXCR. The sample shows around 600,000 distinct CDR3 sequences, about 21% of them seen only once. Study-level results: Surviving recipient T cells and thymic progenitors produced the high day-60 TCRbeta diversity seen in some patients. After one year, T-cell counts and TCRbeta diversity mostly came from new T cells.

The rearrangement joins TRBV20-1 to TRBJ2-5, with TRBD2 matching 8 bases. The receptor was derived from a boy less than two years old who had a stem cell transplant for acute myeloid leukemia, so the T cells may come from the graft donor. Sequenced here: PBMCs, mostly from graft donor cells, sampled 360 days after TCRalphabeta/CD19-depleted stem cell transplant. The CDR3, as DNA: TGCAGTGCTAGTGCAGGACTAGCCCAAGAGACCCAGTACTTC. It codes for CSASAGLAQETQYF.